The 24 T cell receptor beta chains in this list originate from one sample, sequenced in a study of immune heterogeneity within non-small cell lung tumors. Genomic DNA from bulk tumor acted as the template, and around 600 ng was loaded per sample. Far-apart biopsies, several per primary tumor, were taken during surgery. Undergoing curative surgery were patients whose non-small cell lung cancer was untreated and newly diagnosed. Multiplex PCR amplified the TCR beta CDR3 region. Its first round ran for approximately 10 cycles with 32 V and 13 J primers. TCRdb re-analysed the multiplex PCR reads in MiXCR, keeping a single row per CDR3 protein. The data contain some 22,000 distinct CDR3 sequences, approximately 30% of them singletons. The sequenced sample was lung tumor tissue. These receptors came from a man in his forties with non-small cell lung cancer.

For this clonotype: Since a much larger clone is just one base distant, this may be a read error. V and J are TRBV7-6 and TRBJ2-7, with D perhaps TRBD2 (6 bases). V shed 5 bases and J shed 9 bases, with 23 bases lying between them. The CDR3 has 15 amino acids. Germline V lookup: CDR1 SGHVS, CDR2 FNYEAQ. CDR3 sequence: CASSKNGGMIHAQYF. The CDR3 bases are TGTGCCAGCAGCAAGAATGGGGGGATGATCCACGCGCAGTACTTC. Variable domain in full (rest from reference TRBV7-6 and TRBJ2-7): GAGVSQSPRYKVTKRGQDVALRCDPISGHVSLYWYRQALGQGPEFLTYFNYEAQQDKSGLPNDRFSAERPEGSISTLTIQRTEQRDSAMYRCASSKNGGMIHAQYFGPGTRLTVT.

This clonotype was recorded a few times. The rearrangement joins TRBV12-5 to TRBJ2-5; possibly TRBD1 for D (5 bases). The germline CDR1 and CDR2 sequences are LGHNT and FRNRAP. There are 13 residues in the CDR3. Trimming cost V 6 bases and J 1 base, with 9 bases left between them. CDR3 DNA sequence: TGTGCTAGTGGCAGGGTGGCCCAAGAGACCCAGTACTTC. Its protein is CASGRVAQETQYF.

To note about this clonotype: A single base separates this from a much larger clone, so it may be a read error. The chain carries TRBV27 and TRBJ2-7; tentative D call: TRBD2 (6 bases). The CDR3 runs to 14 residues. Between the trimmed V and J ends, which lost 3 bases and 4 bases, there was a span of 13 bases. Germline CDR1 is MNHEY and CDR2 is SMNVEV (reference sequence). The CDR3 spells CASSFVGGRYEQYF. DNA for the CDR3: TGTGCCAGCAGTTTCGTGGGAGGTCGGTACGAGCAGTACTTC.

In this sample, this clonotype turned up once. A much larger clone lies one base from this, so it may be a read error. The chain is built from TRBV2 and TRBJ1-3; no clear D gene. From germline, CDR1 is SNHLY and CDR2 FYNNEI. The CDR3 spans 15 residues. V was cut by 7 bases and J by 0 bases, with 13 bases left in between. As DNA, the CDR3 is TGTGCCAGCAAGGAGGAAAGCACCTCTGGAAACACCATATATTTT. This sequence encodes CASKEESTSGNTIYF.

Sample share makes this clonotype medium-sized (0.01 to 0.1%). CDR3 sequence (DNA): TGTGCCAGCACCGCAGGGGTTGGAAACACCATATATTTT. Translating gives CASTAGVGNTIYF. The V gene is TRBV2, the J gene TRBJ1-3; D may be TRBD1 (6 bases). V gave up 7 bases and J gave up 3 bases, with 10 bases separating them. CDR1 and CDR2 from the germline V gene are SNHLY and FYNNEI. There are 13 residues in the CDR3.

Regarding this clonotype: This may arise from a read error, as a much more abundant clone is one base away. The chain employs TRBV20-1 and TRBJ1-2; D is uncertain. CDR1 and CDR2 from the germline V gene are DFQATT and SNEGSKA (reference sequence). There are 14 residues in the CDR3. Trimming took off 5 bases at V and 4 bases at J, with 17 bases between the two ends. The CDR3 sequence: CSASDRLTGYGYTF. CDR3 nucleotides: TGCAGTGCTTCCGACCGTCTCACGGGCTATGGCTACACCTTC.

This clonotype qualifies as medium-sized (0.01 to 0.1%). The chain is built from TRBV6-5 and TRBJ2-7; TRBD1 matches at 7 bases. Unmatched junction bases numbered 11, after V lost 0 bases and J lost 6 bases. The CDR3 covers 16 residues. From germline, CDR1 is MNHEY and CDR2 SVGAGI. CDR3 sequence: CASSYSSSQTGLEQYF. Written as DNA, the CDR3 is TGTGCCAGCAGTTACTCCTCCTCCCAGACAGGGCTCGAGCAGTACTTC.

As for this clonotype: The junction shows a germline mismatch at one end, possibly a read error. The chain uses TRBV11-1 and TRBJ2-1; D call uncertain. This CDR3 region has 11 residues. Germline assignment: CDR1 SGHAT and CDR2 FQDESV (reference sequence). Here the CDR3 reads CASSLGGEKFF. CDR3 nucleotide sequence: TGTGCCAGCAGCTTAGGGGGTGAGAAGTTCTTC.

With regard to this clonotype: A much larger clone is a single base away; this may be a read error. The rearrangement links TRBV10-2 to TRBJ2-1, with 11 positions matching TRBD1. Germline CDR1 is WSHSY and CDR2 is SAAADI. The V gene end was trimmed by 7 bases and the J gene end by 3 bases; junction bases not matched to a gene: 5. The CDR3 is 15 amino acids. The chain's CDR3 is CASTVGTGGYNEQFF. Here the CDR3 DNA reads TGCGCCAGCACTGTAGGGACAGGGGGCTACAATGAGCAGTTCTTC.

Comment on this clonotype: Being one base from a much bigger clone, this may be a read error. V gene TRBV6-2 or TRBV6-3 combines with J gene TRBJ1-2; the D is unclear. CDR3 length equals 13 residues. CDR1 is MNHEY, CDR2 SVGEGT, per germline. CDR3 sequence reads: CASIYSEERGYTF. CDR3 sequence (DNA): TGTGCCAGCATTTACTCGGAGGAGCGGGGCTACACCTTC.

This clonotype rates as medium-sized. This chain's CDR3 is CASSIRGHGQPQHF. The CDR3 bases are TGTGCCAGCAGCATAAGGGGTCACGGCCAGCCCCAGCATTTT. The chain recombines TRBV6-1 with TRBJ1-5, with a tentative D call TRBD1 (5 bases). The CDR3 has 14 amino acids. The V end lost 6 bases, the J end lost 7 bases, and 16 bases lay between the germline ends. Looked up from germline, CDR1 is MNHNS and CDR2 is SASEGT.

This clonotype was recorded a few times. The CDR3 region is CASGGPYNEQFF. The CDR3 DNA reads as TGTGCCAGTGGGGGCCCCTACAATGAGCAGTTCTTC. This rearrangement joins TRBV6-1 to TRBJ2-1; possible D gene TRBD1, 6 bases. Germline V CDR1 and CDR2: MNHNS, SASEGT. The CDR3 is 12 amino acids. The V gene lost 9 bases and the J gene lost 2 bases, with 8 bases spanning the gap.

This clonotype has just a few counts. The chain has TRBV5-1 and TRBJ2-1; 9 bases fit TRBD1. Germline V gene lookup returns CDR1 SGHRS and CDR2 YFSETQ. CDR3 size: 16 residues. Trimming removed 0 bases from V and 9 bases from J; junction bases left unmatched: 10. The DNA for the CDR3 is TGCGCCAGCAGCTTGGGGGACAGGGTAGAGCTTGGTGAGCAGTTCTTC. Protein sequence: CASSLGDRVELGEQFF. The complete variable domain, with remaining parts taken from reference TRBV5-1 and TRBJ2-1, reads KAGVTQTPRYLIKTRGQQVTLSCSPISGHRSVSWYQQTPGQGLQFLFEYFSETQRNKGNFPGRFSGRQFSNSRSEMNVSTLELGDSALYLCASSLGDRVELGEQFFGPGTRLTVL.

The chain employs TRBV29-1 and TRBJ1-5; 8 bases agree with TRBD1. The CDR3 spans 17 residues. In germline, CDR1 is SQVTM, CDR2 ANQGSEA. J was trimmed by 1 base and V by 6 bases; bases with no gene match: 14. This CDR3 is CSVFRSHRGSSNQPQHF. In nucleotides, the CDR3 is TGCAGCGTGTTCCGGTCTCACAGGGGGTCAAGCAATCAGCCCCAGCATTTT.

This clonotype was seen at least ten times. The DNA for the CDR3 is TGCGCCAGCAGCCAAGATCGGGGGGAGTTTAACTATGGCTACACCTTC. Translation: CASSQDRGEFNYGYTF. The chain employs TRBV4-1 and TRBJ1-2, with D tentatively TRBD1 (5 bases). The V end was cut by 0 bases, the J end by 1 base, with 12 bases between. The CDR3 consists of 16 residues. Germline V gene data show CDR1 as MGHRA and CDR2 as YSYEKL.

V and J are TRBV20-1 and TRBJ1-1; D may be TRBD1 (5 bases). There are 13 residues in the CDR3. The germline V and J ends were trimmed by 7 bases and 3 bases, with 15 bases remaining between them. The V gene's germline CDR1 is DFQATT and CDR2 SNEGSKA (reference sequence). The CDR3 DNA reads TGCAGTGGTAGCCGCGGGGGGGACACTGAAGCTTTCTTT. This encodes CSGSRGGDTEAFF.

The sample holds a few counts of this clonotype. The chain is built from TRBV11-2 and TRBJ2-1; 10 bases match TRBD2. This CDR3 spans 15 amino acids. CDR1 is SGHAT and CDR2 is FQNNGV in the germline V gene. The V segment lost 3 bases and the J segment 4 bases; nucleotides outside the gene matches: 3. DNA for the CDR3: TGTGCCAGCAGCTTCCAGCGGGAGGGGTACAATGAGCAGTTCTTC. This sequence encodes CASSFQREGYNEQFF.

This clonotype was found many times. The chain employs TRBV20-1 and TRBJ1-1; tentative D call: TRBD1 (5 bases). Trimming removed 6 bases from V and 2 bases from J, with 13 bases in between. This CDR3 spans 13 amino acids. Germline V gene lookup returns CDR1 DFQATT and CDR2 SNEGSKA (reference sequence). CDR3 nucleotide sequence: TGCAGTGCCCGTCAGGGACCTAACACTGAAGCTTTCTTT. It is translated as CSARQGPNTEAFF.

The genes are TRBV20-1 and TRBJ1-5; D might be TRBD1 (5 bases). Germline V gene data show CDR1 as DFQATT and CDR2 as SNEGSKA (reference sequence). Trimming removed 3 bases from V and 1 base from J, with 13 bases in between. The CDR3 length is 15 residues. CDR3 in DNA: TGCAGTGCTAGGTCGGGGGGGAACAGCAATCAGCCCCAGCATTTT. Protein sequence: CSARSGGNSNQPQHF.

Notes on this clonotype: A much more abundant neighbour one base away suggests this may be a read error. DNA for the CDR3: TGTGCCAGCAGTGACCCGGGAACTCGATTTCCCAACACCGGGGAGCTGTTTTTT. Translation: CASSDPGTRFPNTGELFF. The rearrangement joins TRBV2 to TRBJ2-2, with D perhaps matching TRBD2 (5 bases). CDR1 and CDR2 (germline): SNHLY, FYNNEI. CDR3 size: 18 residues. V lost 3 bases and J 2 bases, leaving 19 bases between the germline ends.

Regarding this clonotype: A much larger clone differs by one base, so this may be a read error. This chain joins TRBV5-6 and TRBJ2-7; the D gene is possibly TRBD2 (5 bases). CDR1 and CDR2 (germline): SGHDT, YYEEEE. The CDR3 covers 14 residues. In DNA, the CDR3 is TGTGCCAGCAGCTCCACGGGAAGCTCCTACCAGCAGTACTTC. It yields the protein CASSSTGSSYQQYF.

This clonotype was seen many times. The chain uses TRBV15 and TRBJ1-2; D gene unclear. CDR3 length: 15 amino acids. Deletions cut 0 bases from V and 4 bases from J, with 12 bases between. Germline lookup yields CDR1 LNHNV and CDR2 YYDKDF (reference sequence). The CDR3 here is CATSRDPSEIYGYTF. The DNA of the CDR3 is TGTGCCACCAGCAGAGATCCCTCCGAGATCTATGGCTACACCTTC.

This clonotype was detected a few times. V gene TRBV4-1 combines with J gene TRBJ2-3; 9 bases match TRBD1. Germline V gene data show CDR1 as MGHRA and CDR2 as YSYEKL. After removal of 3 bases from V and 3 bases from J, the junction contained 13 bases not matched to a gene. The CDR3 runs 18 residues. The CDR3 spells CASSQSGTGFSATDTQYF. The DNA of the CDR3 is TGCGCCAGCAGCCAGTCCGGGACAGGGTTCAGCGCAACAGATACGCAGTATTTT.

This clonotype was observed many times. V gene TRBV5-1 combines with J gene TRBJ1-3, with D perhaps matching TRBD1 (5 bases). This CDR3 region has 14 residues. The V end lost 3 bases, the J end lost 0 bases, and 7 bases lay between the germline ends. Germline loops: CDR1 SGHRS, CDR2 YFSETQ. The CDR3 sequence: CASSSGASGNTIYF. Here the CDR3 DNA reads TGCGCCAGCAGCTCTGGGGCCTCTGGAAACACCATATATTTT.